A selection of T cell receptor beta chains follows, all from one sample in a study of cytomegalovirus exposure and HLA in healthy donors. Produced via immunoSEQ multiplex PCR; TCRdb's table is partial and in-frame only. The sample lists some 180,000 clones, around 77% occurring once. Sequencing was done on a sample of PBMCs. Source of these receptors: a woman aged 25 to 45 in good health and CMV-seronegative. CDR3s include the opening cysteine and the closing phenylalanine or tryptophan. D genes are given only for firm matches. Expanded clones get a size class; other rows say once, few or many, or leave the size out.

j_call v_call cdr3_length d_call clone_size cdr3_nt cdr3_aa
TRBJ1-1 TRBV7-3 14 NA NA TGTGCCAGCAGCTTAACTGGGGGGGACACTGAAGCTTTCTTT CASSLTGGDTEAFF
TRBJ2-3 TRBV6-6 15 TRBD2 NA TGTGCCAGCAGTCGGACTAGCGGGGTGACAGATACGCAGTATTTT CASSRTSGVTDTQYF
TRBJ2-7 TRBV13 14 NA NA TGTGCCAGCAGCTTAAGGGGGTTAGCCTACGAGCAGTACTTC CASSLRGLAYEQYF
TRBJ2-2 TRBV9 17 NA once TGTGCCAGCAGCGTAGCGTCGGGTCAGGGGAACACCGGGGAGCTGTTTTTT CASSVASGQGNTGELFF
TRBJ2-3 TRBV25-1 14 TRBD2 NA TGTGCCAGCAGAAGGACTAGCGACGCAGATACGCAGTATTTT CASRRTSDADTQYF
TRBJ2-7 TRBV7-9 16 TRBD2 NA TGTTCCAGCAGCCCGCCACCGACTAGCGGGAGGGCTCGGCAGTACTTC CSSSPPPTSGRARQYF
TRBJ2-5 TRBV9 12 NA NA TGTGCCAGCAGCGTAGGCGGAGAGACCCAGTACTTC CASSVGGETQYF
TRBJ1-2 TRBV11-2 13 NA NA TGTGCCAGCAGTTACACAGGGATGTATGGCTACACCTTC CASSYTGMYGYTF
TRBJ2-2 TRBV5-1 15 TRBD2 once TGCGCCAGCACCACTCGGGAGGGGAACACCGGGGAGCTGTTTTTT CASTTREGNTGELFF
TRBJ2-5 TRBV30 13 NA few TGTGCCTGGGGTAGCAGAGTACAAGAGACCCAGTACTTC CAWGSRVQETQYF
TRBJ2-2 TRBV11-3 15 TRBD1 NA TGTGCCAGCAGCAGGGACAGCCGAGGGACCGGGGAGCTGTTTTTT CASSRDSRGTGELFF
TRBJ2-7 TRBV5-1 14 TRBD1 NA TGCGCCAGCAGCTGGGGACAGGGAGACTACGAGCAGTACTTC CASSWGQGDYEQYF
TRBJ2-1 TRBV7-2 13 NA once TGTGCCAGCAGCGTCGGGACTTACAATGAGCAGTTCTTC CASSVGTYNEQFF
TRBJ2-1 TRBV15 15 NA NA TGTGCCACCAGCAGAGAACAGAGTTCTTACAATGAGCAGTTCTTC CATSREQSSYNEQFF
TRBJ2-3 TRBV11-2 13 NA NA TGTGCCAGCAGCAAGGGAGGCACAGATACGCAGTATTTT CASSKGGTDTQYF
TRBJ1-2 TRBV14 13 NA NA TGTGCCAGCAGCTACAGGGTAGACTATGGCTACACCTTC CASSYRVDYGYTF
TRBJ2-7 TRBV30 14 TRBD2 NA TGTGCCTGGCGCAATAGCGGGGCCACCTACGAGCAGTACTTC CAWRNSGATYEQYF
TRBJ2-3 TRBV27 15 NA NA TGTGCCAGCAGCCCGTGGGTAGGGAGGACAGATACGCAGTATTTT CASSPWVGRTDTQYF
TRBJ2-3 TRBV27 13 NA NA TGTGCCAGTAAGCCTATTCTAGCAGATACGCAGTATTTT CASKPILADTQYF
TRBJ2-6 TRBV2 14 NA few TGTGCCAGCAGTTCCCGCTCTGGGGCCAACGTCCTGACTTTC CASSSRSGANVLTF
TRBJ2-5 TRBV15 15 TRBD2 NA TGTGCCACCAGCAATCCTACTAGCGGGAGAGAGACCCAGTACTTC CATSNPTSGRETQYF
TRBJ2-5 TRBV28 15 TRBD1 NA TGTGCCAGCAGTACCCCGGACAGGGGGCCGGAGACCCAGTACTTC CASSTPDRGPETQYF
TRBJ2-3 TRBV11-2 13 NA NA TGTGCCAGCAATAACGCGGCAGAAGATACGCAGTATTTT CASNNAAEDTQYF
TRBJ1-2 TRBV6-9 15 NA few TGTGCCAGCAGTTATGAGGTACGACCTAACTATGGCTACACCTTC CASSYEVRPNYGYTF
TRBJ2-2 TRBV7-7 16 NA NA TGTGCTAGCAGCCCCGTCGACATCGCGAACACCGGGGAGCTGTTTTTT CASSPVDIANTGELFF
TRBJ1-2 TRBV6-6 15 NA few TGTGCCAGCACCGGACAGAAACGAATTTTCTATGGCTACACCTTC CASTGQKRIFYGYTF
TRBJ2-3 TRBV13 11 NA NA TGTGCCAGCAGCACCGCGGGTACGCAGTATTTT CASSTAGTQYF
TRBJ2-3 TRBV10-3 15 TRBD1 few TGTGCCATCAGTGAGGGACAGGGCTACGCAGATACGCAGTATTTT CAISEGQGYADTQYF
TRBJ2-3 TRBV9 12 NA NA TGTGCCAGCAGCGCGAGCACAGATACGCAGTATTTT CASSASTDTQYF
TRBJ2-5 TRBV5-1 13 NA NA TGCGCCAGCAGCTTGGGGGGCACGGAGACCCAGTACTTC CASSLGGTETQYF
TRBJ1-4 TRBV27 14 NA few TGTGCCAGCAGTTCTCGACAGGAAGGTGAAAAACTGTTTTTT CASSSRQEGEKLFF
TRBJ2-1 TRBV4-1 16 NA many TGCGCCAGCAGCCAACGCGACAGCCTCTCCTACAATGAGCAGTTCTTC CASSQRDSLSYNEQFF
TRBJ1-4 TRBV7-9 15 TRBD1 NA TGTGCCAGCAGCCACCGGACAGGGTACAATGAAAAACTGTTTTTT CASSHRTGYNEKLFF
TRBJ2-1 TRBV6-1 14 NA NA TGTGCCAGCGTCCGCGGGGCGAGCTACAATGAGCAGTTCTTC CASVRGASYNEQFF